The TCR beta chain under discussion was sequenced for a study of pediatric ulcerative colitis. Study observations and caveats: All ulcerative colitis patients, but no controls, carried a couple of rectal clonotypes. Clonal expansions reduced rectal repertoire diversity in acute severe colitis. Repertoires came from total lymphocyte DNA, so rare subsets like regulatory T cells may be missed. Substantially fewer templates came from a couple of patients' blood samples.

Method: immunoSEQ multiplex PCR; TCRdb's copy keeps in-frame clones and lacks some. The sample lists over 45,000 clones; roughly 79% were seen once. Rectal tissue came from one to two pinch biopsies taken at colonoscopy. Comment on this clone: The antigen remains unidentified.

CDR1 is MRHNA and CDR2 is SNTAGT in the germline V gene. After removal of 6 bases from V and 4 bases from J, the junction contained 5 bases not matched to a gene. There are 14 residues in the CDR3. The sample taken for sequencing was gut tissue. This receptor was identified in a girl aged 10 to 17 with moderate ulcerative colitis. This chain uses TRBV6-4 with TRBJ2-1; 8 bases are a match to TRBD1. The CDR3 spells CASSTGTGYNEQFF. The CDR3 bases are TGTGCCAGCAGCACCGGGACAGGATACAATGAGCAGTTCTTC.